The present T cell receptor (beta chain) was sequenced within a study of CD8+ T cells in alopecia areata. The CDR3 is 14 amino acids. The trim removed 6 bases at V and 5 bases at J, leaving 9 bases unmatched. Germline assignment: CDR1 MNHEY and CDR2 SMNVEV (reference sequence). This clone has just a few counts. Antigen: not known. Study-wide results and caveats: Mouse data revealed clearer TCR sharing than patient data did, a gap possibly tied to HLA. In scalp samples, resident alphabeta T cells of normal skin are also sequenced. Affected lesional scalp, above all in alopecia totalis/universalis, was more clonal than normal scalp.

Isolated RNA was reverse transcribed into cDNA used as the sequencing template. Generated by immunoSEQ multiplex PCR, the TCRdb table keeps only in-frame clones and is missing some. Among roughly 100,000 clones listed, 55% were seen once. The sample was CD4+ T cells sorted from blood. The origin of this receptor is a human donor in good health. This chain links TRBV27 with TRBJ1-1, with 7 bases aligning to TRBD1. This CDR3 reads CASRKLTGETEAFF. DNA of the CDR3: TGTGCCAGCAGGAAGCTAACAGGGGAAACTGAAGCTTTCTTT.